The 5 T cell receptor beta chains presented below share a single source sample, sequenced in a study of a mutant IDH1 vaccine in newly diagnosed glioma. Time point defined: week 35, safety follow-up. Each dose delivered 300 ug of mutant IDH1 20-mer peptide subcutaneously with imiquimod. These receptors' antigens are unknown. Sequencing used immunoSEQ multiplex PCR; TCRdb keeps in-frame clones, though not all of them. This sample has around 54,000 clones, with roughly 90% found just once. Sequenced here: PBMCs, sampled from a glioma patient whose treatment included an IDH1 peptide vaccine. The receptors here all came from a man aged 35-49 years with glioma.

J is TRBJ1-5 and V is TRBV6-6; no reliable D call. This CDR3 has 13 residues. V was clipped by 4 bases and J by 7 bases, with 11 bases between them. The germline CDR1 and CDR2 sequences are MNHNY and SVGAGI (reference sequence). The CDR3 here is CASSSDGNQPQHF. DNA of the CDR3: TGTGCCAGCAGTTCGGACGGTAACCAGCCCCAGCATTTT.

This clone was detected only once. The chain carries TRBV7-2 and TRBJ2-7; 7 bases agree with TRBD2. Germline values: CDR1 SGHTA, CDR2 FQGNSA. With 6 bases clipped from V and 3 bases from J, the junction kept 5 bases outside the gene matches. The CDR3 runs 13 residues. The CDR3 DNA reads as TGTGCCAGCAGTCGAGGACTAGACTACGAGCAGTACTTC. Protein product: CASSRGLDYEQYF.

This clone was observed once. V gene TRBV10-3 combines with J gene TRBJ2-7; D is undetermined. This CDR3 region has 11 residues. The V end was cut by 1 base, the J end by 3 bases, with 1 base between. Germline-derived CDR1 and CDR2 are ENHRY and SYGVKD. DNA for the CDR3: TGTGCCATCAGTGAGTTCTACGAGCAGTACTTC. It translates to CAISEFYEQYF.

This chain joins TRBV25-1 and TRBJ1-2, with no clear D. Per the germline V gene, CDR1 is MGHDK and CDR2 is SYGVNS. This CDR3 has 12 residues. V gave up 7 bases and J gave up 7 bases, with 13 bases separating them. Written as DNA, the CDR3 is TGTGCCAGCAAACCAGAAAACCGTGGCTACACCTTC. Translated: CASKPENRGYTF.

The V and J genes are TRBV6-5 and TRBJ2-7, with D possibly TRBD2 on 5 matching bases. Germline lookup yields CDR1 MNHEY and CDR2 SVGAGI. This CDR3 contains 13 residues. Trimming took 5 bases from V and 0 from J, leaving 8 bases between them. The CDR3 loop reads CASSGGFSYEQYF. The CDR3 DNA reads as TGTGCCAGCAGTGGAGGTTTCTCCTACGAGCAGTACTTC.